This paragraph reports one T cell receptor (beta chain). This clonotype was picked up many times. Its antigen is still unknown. Qualities for individual bases were not recorded, and no much larger clone is one base off. The junction shows trimming of 0 bases on V and 2 bases on J, plus 12 bases between the germline ends. The germline V gene encodes CDR1 SGDLS and CDR2 YYNGEE. Its CDR3 holds 15 amino acids, cysteine through phenylalanine. Only the CDR3 region is kept as DNA, spanning 45 bases read in frame from base 1. TCRdb names Illumina HiSeq 2500 as the instrument used. Quantitative 5'-RACE with molecular barcodes was used to prepare TCR beta libraries. In the source study's methods: Disease-linked TCR variants were identified with a new computational method built on a probabilistic model of VDJ rearrangement. The raw public reads went through TCRdb reprocessing: fastp at Q25, MiXCR clone calling, in-frame beta chains kept. Rows merge per CDR3 protein into single entries with the most common DNA and genes. These V and J calls are TCRdb output, not the study's own analysis. This sample lists 40,000 to 50,000 distinct CDR3 sequences; 4% were detected once. Around 3.6% of the sample comes from the top ten.

This entry belongs to a study of CD8 T cells in ankylosing spondylitis (TCRdb year 2017). As for the study more broadly: The study set out to find disease-linked TCR variants by profiling T cell receptor beta repertoires in ankylosing spondylitis patients and healthy donors. The full study cohort comprised 25 ankylosing spondylitis patients and 110 or so healthy donors. Samples of peripheral blood were taken, and for ankylosing spondylitis patients, synovial fluid was collected as well.

Study-wide conclusions, independent of this receptor: A TCR beta motif of about 8 highly homologous amino acid variants appeared characteristic of blood from ankylosing spondylitis patients. Some motif variants were previously reported in synovial fluid and blood of reactive arthritis patients, suggesting common disease-initiation mechanisms. The disease-linked clones showed a CD8+ phenotype and occurred at relatively low frequencies in peripheral blood. Significant enrichment of the disease-linked clones was reported in matched synovial fluid samples from ankylosing spondylitis patients.

The sequenced material came from blood, either unsorted or a sorted T cell fraction (not recorded which). Recombination linked TRBV9 to TRBJ2-7; TRBD1 is possibly the D segment (5 matching bases). The source is a female donor with ankylosing spondylitis or in good health (not recorded which). The nucleotide sequence reads as follows: TGTGCCAGCAGCGTAGAGGGGATTGGGGCCTACGAGCAGTACTTC. Translated, it reads CASSVEGIGAYEQYF.